Below are 14 T cell receptor beta chains sequenced from a single sample in a study of spatial heterogeneity in lung cancer. Antigen specificity for these receptors is unknown. Time point noted: sample taken at primary tumor resection. TCRdb passed the 5' RACE reads through MiXCR, listing each CDR3 protein once. Of 4,000 to 5,000 distinct CDR3 sequences in the sample, under 15% were seen once. General observations from the study: Within tumors, counts of expanded alpha and beta TCRs tracked tumor mutation counts.

The sequencing used lung tumor tissue, collected at surgery. The receptors here all came from a male donor with early-stage non-small cell lung cancer.

This chain connects TRBV27 to TRBJ2-5; 10 nucleotides align to TRBD2. This CDR3 spans 14 amino acids. V trimming: 3 bases; J trimming: 5 bases; junction bases outside the gene matches: 3. Germline V gene data show CDR1 as MNHEY and CDR2 as SMNVEV (reference sequence). CDR3 residues: CASSFLAGDETQYF. DNA for the CDR3: TGTGCCAGCAGTTTCCTAGCGGGGGATGAGACCCAGTACTTC.

Only a few counts were recorded for this clonotype. This chain connects TRBV24-1 to TRBJ2-1; D possibly corresponds to TRBD1 (6 bases). The CDR3 is 13 residues long. V was shortened by 7 bases and J by 6 bases, with 12 bases between the two germline ends. Germline V gene lookup returns CDR1 KGHDR and CDR2 SFDVKD. The CDR3 is CATRGAGVNEQFF. The CDR3 DNA follows: TGTGCCACCAGGGGGGCAGGGGTCAATGAGCAGTTCTTC.

The chain recombines TRBV7-9 with TRBJ2-2; no clear D. CDR3 length equals 17 residues. Germline assignment: CDR1 SEHNR and CDR2 FQNEAQ (reference sequence). V was clipped by 3 bases and J by 3 bases, with 17 bases between them. The CDR3 reads CASSFPHSLFDTGELFF. As DNA, the CDR3 is TGTGCCAGCAGCTTTCCACACTCACTCTTTGACACCGGGGAGCTGTTTTTT. Based on the CDR3 plus reference TRBV7-9 and TRBJ2-2, the full variable domain is DTGVSQNPRHKITKRGQNVTFRCDPISEHNRLYWYRQTLGQGPEFLTYFQNEAQLEKSRLLSDRFSAERPKGSFSTLEIQRTEQGDSAMYLCASSFPHSLFDTGELFFGEGSRLTVL.

This clonotype was seen ten or more times. At one end, the junction sequence differs from germline, possibly due to a read error. This chain links TRBV7-2 with TRBJ2-3, with 9 bases that match TRBD2. Germline CDR1 reads SGHTA; CDR2 reads FQGNSA. The CDR3 loop spans 17 amino acids. The CDR3 loop reads CAGSLTYSGRGADTQYF. Here the CDR3 DNA reads TGTGCCGGCAGCTTAACGTATAGCGGGAGAGGGGCAGATACGCAGTATTTT.

There are many counts of this clonotype. The gene calls are TRBV7-2 and TRBJ2-3; 9 bases map to TRBD2. Germline CDR1 SGHTA, CDR2 FQGNSA. The CDR3 contains 15 residues. The junction had 4 bases not matched to a gene; V was cut back by 2 bases and J by 4 bases. The CDR3 loop reads CASSLLRLAADTQYF. The CDR3 DNA sequence: TGTGCCAGCAGCTTACTGCGACTAGCGGCAGATACGCAGTATTTT.

By share, this clonotype counts as medium-sized (0.01 to 0.1%). J is TRBJ2-3 and V is TRBV12-3 or TRBV12-4, with 9 bases that match TRBD2. Trimming at V came to 1 base and at J to 6 bases, leaving 5 bases not matched to a gene. This CDR3 is 15 amino acids long. DNA for the CDR3: TGTGCCAGCAGTTTAGGTAGCGGGGGTCTGGATACGCAGTATTTT. This encodes CASSLGSGGLDTQYF.

In its sample, this clonotype was seen many times. CDR3: CASSYSGTGAPEAFF. The CDR3, as DNA: TGTGCCAGCAGTTATTCCGGGACAGGGGCCCCTGAAGCTTTCTTT. This sequence joins TRBV6-2 or TRBV6-3 and TRBJ1-1; TRBD1 agrees at 10 bases. Germline lookup yields CDR1 MNHEY and CDR2 SVGEGT. There are 15 residues in the CDR3. Losses at the gene ends were 3 bases for V and 6 bases for J; bases not matched to a gene: 7.

This clonotype showed up many times. The rearrangement uses TRBV28 and TRBJ1-1, with TRBD1 as a possible D gene (6 bases). Germline values: CDR1 MDHEN, CDR2 SYDVKM. This CDR3 spans 18 amino acids. V was clipped by 2 bases and J by 3 bases, with 22 bases between them. CDR3 in amino acids: CASSLKPFSARGDTEAFF. Here the CDR3 DNA reads TGTGCCAGCAGTTTAAAGCCCTTTTCCGCCAGGGGTGACACTGAAGCTTTCTTT.

This clonotype has ten or more counts. The chain couples TRBV20-1 to TRBJ2-7; no firm D call. The CDR3 length is 13 residues. Per the germline V gene, CDR1 is DFQATT and CDR2 is SNEGSKA (reference sequence). V lost 3 bases to trimming and J lost 4 bases, with 13 bases between them. The CDR3 DNA reads TGCAGTGCTAGTGGCGAGATTTGGTACGAGCAGTACTTC. It is translated as CSASGEIWYEQYF.

This clonotype has at least ten counts. The chain couples TRBV18 to TRBJ2-2; perhaps D is TRBD1 or TRBD2 (5 bases each). This CDR3 has 16 residues. Per germline, CDR1 KGHSH and CDR2 LQKENI. Between the trimmed V and J ends, which lost 4 bases and 0 bases, there was a span of 12 bases. The CDR3 reads CASSLVGASNTGELFF. In nucleotides, the CDR3 is TGTGCCAGCTCACTCGTCGGGGCTTCGAACACCGGGGAGCTGTTTTTT.

By sample share, this clonotype is medium-sized. V gene TRBV2 combines with J gene TRBJ2-7; 8 bases are a match to TRBD1. This CDR3 is built from 17 residues. J was trimmed by 0 bases and V by 7 bases; bases with no gene match: 14. Germline values: CDR1 SNHLY, CDR2 FYNNEI. In nucleotides, the CDR3 is TGTGCCAGCAAACCCGAGGAGACAGGGGTGAGCTCCTACGAGCAGTACTTC. Its protein is CASKPEETGVSSYEQYF.

In its sample, this clonotype was seen many times. For the CDR3, the DNA is TGTGCCAGCAGCTCCGGACAGACCCAAGAGACCCAGTACTTC. This sequence encodes CASSSGQTQETQYF. The chain carries TRBV7-8 and TRBJ2-5; TRBD1 might be the D (6 bases). This CDR3 has 14 amino acids. Trimming stripped 4 bases from V and 1 base from J, with 10 bases between. CDR1 is SGHVS, CDR2 FQNEAQ, per germline.

This clonotype is deemed medium-sized (0.01 to 0.1%). CDR3 loop: CSAREVSGRAYNEQFF. In nucleotides, the CDR3 is TGCAGTGCTAGAGAGGTTAGCGGGAGGGCCTACAATGAGCAGTTCTTC. The gene calls are TRBV20-1 and TRBJ2-1; 11 bases agree with TRBD2. CDR1 is DFQATT, CDR2 SNEGSKA, per germline (reference sequence). The CDR3 is made up of 16 amino acids. The V segment lost 0 bases and the J segment 2 bases; nucleotides outside the gene matches: 3.

This clonotype is judged medium-sized (0.01 to 0.1%). The chain couples TRBV5-1 to TRBJ2-5; TRBD1 might be the D (6 bases). Trimming removed 4 bases from V and 2 bases from J, with 12 bases in between. Germline assignment: CDR1 SGHRS and CDR2 YFSETQ. This CDR3 spans 14 amino acids. CDR3 bases: TGCGCCAGCAGCCTCCGACAGGAGCAAGAGACCCAGTACTTC. Translation gives CASSLRQEQETQYF.